This T cell receptor beta chain was recovered during a study of OX40 agonist ivuxolimab in advanced cancers. Study in general: Ivuxolimab, an agonistic anti-OX40 (CD134) antibody, was given to patients. Three partial responders included one hepatocellular carcinoma patient and two cutaneous melanoma patients.

The method was immunoSEQ multiplex PCR; TCRdb's version includes in-frame clones alone and lacks a portion of them. The sample holds fewer than 100,000 clones, over 90% seen once. The germline V gene has CDR1 MNHEY and CDR2 SMNVEV (reference sequence). The V and J ends lost 0 bases and 7 bases respectively, with 9 bases between them. The CDR3 runs to 13 residues. Study observations and caveats: The mean number of expanded clones was higher in CD8+ T cells than in CD4+. Part of the nonresponder group also had normalized T-cell clonal expansion that was low.

On this clone itself: The antigen is undetermined.

Sample: CD4+ or CD8+ T cells sorted from blood, taken in a trial of the OX40 agonist ivuxolimab. The chain joins TRBV27 to TRBJ1-2, with a tentative D call TRBD1 (5 bases). This receptor was obtained from an adult with an advanced solid tumor such as melanoma, head and neck, liver or kidney cancer. In nucleotides, the CDR3 is TGTGCCAGCAGTTTATCCGGGGCTACTGGCTACACCTTC. Its protein is CASSLSGATGYTF.